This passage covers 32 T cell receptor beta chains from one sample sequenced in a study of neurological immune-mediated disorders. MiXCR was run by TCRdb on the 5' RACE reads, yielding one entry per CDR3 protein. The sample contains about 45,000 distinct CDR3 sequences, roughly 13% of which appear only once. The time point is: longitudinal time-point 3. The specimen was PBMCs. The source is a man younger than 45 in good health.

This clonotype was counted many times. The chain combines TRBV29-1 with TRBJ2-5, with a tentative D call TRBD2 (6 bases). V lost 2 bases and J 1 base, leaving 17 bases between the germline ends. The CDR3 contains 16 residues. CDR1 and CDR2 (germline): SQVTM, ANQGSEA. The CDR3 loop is CSVELGLTTSQETQYF. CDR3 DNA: TGCAGCGTTGAACTCGGACTGACGACTAGCCAAGAGACCCAGTACTTC.

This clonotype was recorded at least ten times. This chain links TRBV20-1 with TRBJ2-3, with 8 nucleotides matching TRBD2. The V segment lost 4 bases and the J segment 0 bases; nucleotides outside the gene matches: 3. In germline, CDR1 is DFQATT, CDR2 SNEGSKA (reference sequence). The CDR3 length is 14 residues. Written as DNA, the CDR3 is TGCAGTGCTATTCGACTAGCGAGCACAGATACGCAGTATTTT. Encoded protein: CSAIRLASTDTQYF.

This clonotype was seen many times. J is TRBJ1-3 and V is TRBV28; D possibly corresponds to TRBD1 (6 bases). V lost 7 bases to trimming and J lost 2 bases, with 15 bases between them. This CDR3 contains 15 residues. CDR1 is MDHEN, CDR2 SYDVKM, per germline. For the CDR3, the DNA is TGTGCCAGCACCATCGCCGGGACACCTGGAAACACCATATATTTT. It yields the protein CASTIAGTPGNTIYF. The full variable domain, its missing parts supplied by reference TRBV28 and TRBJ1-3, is DVKVTQSSRYLVKRTGEKVFLECVQDMDHENMFWYRQDPGLGLRLIYFSYDVKMKEKGDIPEGYSVSREKKERFSLILESASTNQTSMYLCASTIAGTPGNTIYFGEGSWLTVV.

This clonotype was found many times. The CDR3: CAITGGQGLEQYF. The CDR3, as DNA: TGTGCCATCACCGGAGGACAGGGCCTCGAGCAGTACTTC. V gene TRBV10-3 combines with J gene TRBJ2-7; 8 bases agree with TRBD1. This CDR3 has 13 residues. CDR1 and CDR2 (germline): ENHRY, SYGVKD. V lost 7 bases and J lost 6; bases outside the gene matches: 8.

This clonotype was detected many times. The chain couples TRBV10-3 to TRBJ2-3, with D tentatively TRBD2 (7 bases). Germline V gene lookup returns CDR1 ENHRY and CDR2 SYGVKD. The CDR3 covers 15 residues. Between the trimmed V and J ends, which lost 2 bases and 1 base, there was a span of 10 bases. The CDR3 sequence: CAISEGGARTDTQYF. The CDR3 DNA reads TGTGCCATCAGTGAGGGGGGGGCGCGCACAGATACGCAGTATTTT.

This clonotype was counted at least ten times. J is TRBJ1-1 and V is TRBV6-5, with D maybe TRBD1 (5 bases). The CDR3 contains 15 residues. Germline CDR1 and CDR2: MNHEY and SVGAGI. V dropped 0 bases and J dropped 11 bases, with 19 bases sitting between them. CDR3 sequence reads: CASSYSGHGGFLAFF. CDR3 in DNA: TGTGCCAGCAGTTACTCGGGGCATGGGGGATTTTTGGCTTTCTTT.

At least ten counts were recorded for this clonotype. In DNA, the CDR3 is TGTGCCAGCAGCCCGGGACGGGGGAATTCACCCCTCCACTTT. It yields the protein CASSPGRGNSPLHF. V and J are TRBV5-5 and TRBJ1-6, with a weak D call TRBD1 (5 bases). There are 14 residues in the CDR3. Trimming stripped 4 bases from V and 7 bases from J, with 12 bases between. From germline, CDR1 is SGHKS and CDR2 YYEKEE (reference sequence). Full variable domain (missing parts from reference TRBV5-5 and TRBJ1-6): DAGVTQSPTHLIKTRGQQVTLRCSPISGHKSVSWYQQVLGQGPQFIFQYYEKEERGRGNFPDRFSARQFPNYSSELNVNALLLGDSALYLCASSPGRGNSPLHFGNGTRLTVT.

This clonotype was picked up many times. The CDR3 sequence is CASSLGSYNEQFF. DNA for the CDR3: TGTGCCAGCAGCTTAGGCAGTTACAATGAGCAGTTCTTC. This rearrangement joins TRBV7-8 to TRBJ2-1; D uncertain. CDR3 length equals 13 residues. Germline-derived CDR1 and CDR2 are SGHVS and FQNEAQ. V shed 1 base and J shed 4 bases, with 5 bases lying between them.

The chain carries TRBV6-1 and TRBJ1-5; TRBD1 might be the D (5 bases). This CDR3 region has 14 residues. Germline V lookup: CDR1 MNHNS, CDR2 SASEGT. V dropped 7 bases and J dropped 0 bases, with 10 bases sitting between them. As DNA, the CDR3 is TGTGCCAGCACCTTACAGGATAGCAATCAGCCCCAGCATTTT. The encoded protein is CASTLQDSNQPQHF.

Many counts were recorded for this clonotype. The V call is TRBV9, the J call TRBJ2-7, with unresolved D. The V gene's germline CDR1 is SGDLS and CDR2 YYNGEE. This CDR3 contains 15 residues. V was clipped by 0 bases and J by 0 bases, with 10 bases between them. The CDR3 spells CASSVEAGASYEQYF. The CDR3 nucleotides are TGTGCCAGCAGCGTAGAGGCTGGAGCCTCCTACGAGCAGTACTTC.

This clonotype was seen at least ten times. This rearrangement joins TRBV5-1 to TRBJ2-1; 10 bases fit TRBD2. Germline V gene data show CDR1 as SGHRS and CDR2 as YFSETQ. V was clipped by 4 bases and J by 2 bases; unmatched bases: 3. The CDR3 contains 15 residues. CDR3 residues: CASSTSGTTYNEQFF. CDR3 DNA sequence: TGCGCCAGCAGCACTAGCGGGACCACCTACAATGAGCAGTTCTTC. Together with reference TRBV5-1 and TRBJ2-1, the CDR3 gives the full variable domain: KAGVTQTPRYLIKTRGQQVTLSCSPISGHRSVSWYQQTPGQGLQFLFEYFSETQRNKGNFPGRFSGRQFSNSRSEMNVSTLELGDSALYLCASSTSGTTYNEQFFGPGTRLTVL.

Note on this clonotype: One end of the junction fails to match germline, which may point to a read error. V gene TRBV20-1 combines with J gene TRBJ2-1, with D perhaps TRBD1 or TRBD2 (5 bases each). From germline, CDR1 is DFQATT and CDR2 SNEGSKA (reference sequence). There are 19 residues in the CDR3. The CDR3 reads CSARDSGRDGQQIYNEQLF. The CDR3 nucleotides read TGCAGTGCTAGAGATAGTGGAAGGGACGGGCAGCAGATCTACAATGAGCAGTTATTC.

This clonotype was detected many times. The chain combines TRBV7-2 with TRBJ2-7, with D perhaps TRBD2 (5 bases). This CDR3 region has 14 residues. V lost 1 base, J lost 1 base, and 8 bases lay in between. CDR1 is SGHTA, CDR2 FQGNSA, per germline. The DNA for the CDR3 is TGTGCCAGCAGCTTAGTCGGGAATTCCTACGAGCAGTACTTC. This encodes CASSLVGNSYEQYF.

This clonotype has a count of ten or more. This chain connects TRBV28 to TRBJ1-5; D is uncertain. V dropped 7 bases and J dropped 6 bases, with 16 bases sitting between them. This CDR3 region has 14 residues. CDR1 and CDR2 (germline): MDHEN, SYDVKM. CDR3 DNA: TGTGCCAGCACCCCCACGGGATTTGGTCAGCCCCAGCATTTT. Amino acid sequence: CASTPTGFGQPQHF.

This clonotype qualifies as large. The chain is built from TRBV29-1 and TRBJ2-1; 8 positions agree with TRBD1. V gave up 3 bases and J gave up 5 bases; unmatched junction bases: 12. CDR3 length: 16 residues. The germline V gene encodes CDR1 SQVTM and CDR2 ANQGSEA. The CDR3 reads CSVDGVADRVHNEQFF. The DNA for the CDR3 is TGCAGCGTTGATGGGGTCGCGGACAGGGTCCACAATGAGCAGTTCTTC.

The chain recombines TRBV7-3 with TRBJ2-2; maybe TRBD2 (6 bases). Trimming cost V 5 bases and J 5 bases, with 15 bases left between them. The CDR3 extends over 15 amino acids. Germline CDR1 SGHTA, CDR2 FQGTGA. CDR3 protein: CASSGDSTLTGELFF. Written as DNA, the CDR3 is TGTGCCAGCAGCGGGGACTCCACTTTAACCGGGGAGCTGTTTTTT.

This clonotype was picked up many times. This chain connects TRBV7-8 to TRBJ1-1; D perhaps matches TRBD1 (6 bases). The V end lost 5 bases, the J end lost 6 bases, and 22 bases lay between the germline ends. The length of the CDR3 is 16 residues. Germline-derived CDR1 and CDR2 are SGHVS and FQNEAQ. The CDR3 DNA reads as TGTGCCAGCAGCGTACTAGGGGGGTGGGGCCTCGCTGAAGCTTTCTTT. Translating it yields CASSVLGGWGLAEAFF.

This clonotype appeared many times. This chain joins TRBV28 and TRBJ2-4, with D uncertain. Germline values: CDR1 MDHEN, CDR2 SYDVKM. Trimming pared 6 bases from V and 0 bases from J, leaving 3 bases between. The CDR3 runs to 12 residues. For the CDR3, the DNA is TGTGCCAGCAGCTTAGCCAAAAACATTCAGTACTTC. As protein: CASSLAKNIQYF.

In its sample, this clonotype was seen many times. The chain's CDR3 is CASSLEEASLSSYNEQFF. CDR3 nucleotide sequence: TGCGCCAGCAGCTTGGAAGAAGCAAGCCTGAGCTCCTACAATGAGCAGTTCTTC. The rearrangement uses TRBV5-1 and TRBJ2-1; D not resolved. Germline V gene sequence: CDR1 SGHRS, CDR2 YFSETQ. This CDR3 is 18 amino acids long. With 0 bases removed from V and 0 bases from J, the gap between germline ends came to 16 bases.

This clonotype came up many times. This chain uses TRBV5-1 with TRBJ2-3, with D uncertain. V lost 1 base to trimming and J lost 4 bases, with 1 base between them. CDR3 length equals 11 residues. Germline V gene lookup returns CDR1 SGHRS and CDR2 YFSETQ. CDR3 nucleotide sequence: TGCGCCAGCAGCTTGTCAGATACGCAGTATTTT. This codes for CASSLSDTQYF.

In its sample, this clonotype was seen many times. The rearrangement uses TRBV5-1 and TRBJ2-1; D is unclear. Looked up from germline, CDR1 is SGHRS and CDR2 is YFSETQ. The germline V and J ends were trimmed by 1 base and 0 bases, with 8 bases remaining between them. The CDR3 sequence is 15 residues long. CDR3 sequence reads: CASSLPTSSYNEQFF. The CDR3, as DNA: TGCGCCAGCAGCTTGCCGACGAGCTCCTACAATGAGCAGTTCTTC.

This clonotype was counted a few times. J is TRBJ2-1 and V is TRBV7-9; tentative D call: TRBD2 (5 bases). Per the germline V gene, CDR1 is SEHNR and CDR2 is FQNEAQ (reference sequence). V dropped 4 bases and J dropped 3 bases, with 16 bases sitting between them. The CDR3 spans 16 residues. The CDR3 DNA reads TGTGCCAGCAGCTCGGGCGGTGGTAGCGACTACAATGAGCAGTTCTTC. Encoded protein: CASSSGGGSDYNEQFF.

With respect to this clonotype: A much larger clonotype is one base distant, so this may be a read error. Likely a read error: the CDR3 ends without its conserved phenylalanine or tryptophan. This chain's CDR3 is CASSFGLASYEQYL. The CDR3 DNA reads as TGTGCCAGCAGTTTTGGACTAGCATCCTACGAGCAGTACCTC. The chain uses TRBV11-2 and TRBJ2-7; 8 bases fit TRBD2. From germline, CDR1 is SGHAT and CDR2 FQNNGV. With V trimmed by 6 bases and J by 1 base, 5 bases remained unmatched. This CDR3 contains 14 residues.

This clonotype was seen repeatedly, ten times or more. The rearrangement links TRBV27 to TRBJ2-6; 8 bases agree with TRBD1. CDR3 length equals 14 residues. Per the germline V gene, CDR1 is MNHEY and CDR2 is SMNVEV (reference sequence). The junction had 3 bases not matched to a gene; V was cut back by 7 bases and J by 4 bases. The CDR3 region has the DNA TGTGCCAGCAACAGGGGGATAGGGGCCAACGTCCTGACTTTC. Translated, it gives CASNRGIGANVLTF.

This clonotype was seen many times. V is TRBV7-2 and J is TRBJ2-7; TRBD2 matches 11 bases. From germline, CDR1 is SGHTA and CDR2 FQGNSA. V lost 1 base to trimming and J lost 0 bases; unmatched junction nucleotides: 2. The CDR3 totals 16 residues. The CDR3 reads CASSLGLAGGSYEQYF. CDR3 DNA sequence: TGTGCCAGCAGCTTAGGGCTAGCGGGAGGCTCCTACGAGCAGTACTTC.

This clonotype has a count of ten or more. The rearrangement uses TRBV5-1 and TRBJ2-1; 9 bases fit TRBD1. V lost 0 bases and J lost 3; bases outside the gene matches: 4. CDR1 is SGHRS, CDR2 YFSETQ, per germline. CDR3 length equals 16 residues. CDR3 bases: TGCGCCAGCAGCTTGGCCCCGGGACAGGGCTACAATGAGCAGTTCTTC. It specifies CASSLAPGQGYNEQFF.

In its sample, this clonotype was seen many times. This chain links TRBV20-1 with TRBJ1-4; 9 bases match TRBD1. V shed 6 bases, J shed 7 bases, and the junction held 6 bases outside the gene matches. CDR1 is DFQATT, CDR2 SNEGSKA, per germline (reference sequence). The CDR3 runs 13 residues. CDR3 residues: CSALQGAREKLFF. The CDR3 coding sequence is TGCAGTGCCTTACAGGGGGCTCGTGAAAAACTGTTTTTT.

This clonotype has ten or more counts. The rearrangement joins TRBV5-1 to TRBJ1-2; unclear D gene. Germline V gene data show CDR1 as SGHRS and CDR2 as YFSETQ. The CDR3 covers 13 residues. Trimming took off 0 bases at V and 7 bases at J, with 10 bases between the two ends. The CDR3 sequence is CASSLDIVSGYTF. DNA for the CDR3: TGCGCCAGCAGCTTGGACATTGTGTCTGGCTACACCTTC.

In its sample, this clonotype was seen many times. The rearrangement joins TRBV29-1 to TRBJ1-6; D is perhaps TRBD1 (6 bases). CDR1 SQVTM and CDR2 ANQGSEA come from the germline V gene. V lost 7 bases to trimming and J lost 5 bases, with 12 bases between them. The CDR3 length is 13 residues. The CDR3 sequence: CSARTENNSPLHF. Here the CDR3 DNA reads TGCAGCGCCCGGACAGAAAATAATTCACCCCTCCACTTT.

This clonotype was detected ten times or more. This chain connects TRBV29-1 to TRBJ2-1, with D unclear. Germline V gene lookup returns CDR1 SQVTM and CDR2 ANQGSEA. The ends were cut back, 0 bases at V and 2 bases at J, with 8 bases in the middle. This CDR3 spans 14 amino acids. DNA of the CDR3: TGCAGCGTTGAAGATCGGGCTGCCTACAATGAGCAGTTCTTC. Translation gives CSVEDRAAYNEQFF.

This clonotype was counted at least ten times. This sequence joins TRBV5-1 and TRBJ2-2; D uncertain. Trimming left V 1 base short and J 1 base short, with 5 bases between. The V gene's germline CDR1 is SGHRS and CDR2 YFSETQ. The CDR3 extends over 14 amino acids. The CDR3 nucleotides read TGCGCCAGCAGCTTGTCCAAGAACACCGGGGAGCTGTTTTTT. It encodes CASSLSKNTGELFF.

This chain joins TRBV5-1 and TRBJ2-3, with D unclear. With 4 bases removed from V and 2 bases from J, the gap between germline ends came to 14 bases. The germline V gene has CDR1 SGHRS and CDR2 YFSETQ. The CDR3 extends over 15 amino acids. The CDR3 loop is CASSDPLGSTDTQYF. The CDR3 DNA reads TGCGCCAGCAGCGACCCTTTGGGATCCACAGATACGCAGTATTTT.